These 5 T cell receptor beta chains were all obtained from the same sample, sequenced in a study of radiation and T cells in renal cell carcinoma. Described time point: baseline pretreatment blood. The treatment: 15 Gy SBRT to primary tumor, nephrectomy 4 weeks later. Method: immunoSEQ multiplex PCR; TCRdb's copy keeps in-frame clones and lacks some. The table records around 94,000 clones, about 86% of them present only once. The material was blood, obtained from a patient whose treatment included radiotherapy and nephrectomy. These receptors originate from a man aged 45 to 65 with renal cell carcinoma.

This sequence joins TRBV5-1 and TRBJ1-1; 9 bases agree with TRBD1. Trimming cost V 5 bases and J 4 bases; bases outside gene matches: 18. Germline CDR1 SGHRS, CDR2 YFSETQ. There are 18 residues in the CDR3. The CDR3 loop reads CASSFAGTGSAVATEAFF. CDR3 sequence (DNA): TGCGCCAGCAGTTTCGCCGGGACAGGGAGTGCTGTGGCCACTGAAGCTTTCTTT.

The genes are TRBV10-3 and TRBJ2-7, with 12 bases aligning to TRBD1. The CDR3 extends over 16 amino acids. Per germline, CDR1 ENHRY and CDR2 SYGVKD. The trim removed 1 base at V and 7 bases at J, leaving 8 bases unmatched. The CDR3 DNA sequence: TGTGCCATCAGTGAGTGGCCGGGACAGGGGGCGGAAGAGCAGTACTTC. This codes for CAISEWPGQGAEEQYF.

The chain joins TRBV30 to TRBJ1-6; D gene ambiguous. The V gene's germline CDR1 is GTSNPN and CDR2 SVGIG (reference sequence). The CDR3 sequence is 14 residues long. V shed 0 bases and J shed 8 bases, with 11 bases lying between them. CDR3 in amino acids: CAWSVATTHSPLHF. The CDR3 region has the DNA TGTGCCTGGAGTGTAGCGACTACTCATTCACCCCTCCACTTT.

This clone was counted between two and nine times. This chain joins TRBV6-5 and TRBJ1-1; TRBD1 is a possible D gene (5 bases). Trimming took 2 bases from V and 8 from J, leaving 12 bases between them. This CDR3 is 13 amino acids long. Germline values: CDR1 MNHEY, CDR2 SVGAGI. This chain's CDR3 is CASSYRVGAEAFF. CDR3 in DNA: TGTGCCAGCAGTTACCGAGTTGGGGCCGAAGCTTTCTTT.

The chain recombines TRBV5-1 with TRBJ1-4, with D hard to call. V lost 0 bases and J lost 4, with 7 bases in between. This CDR3 region has 14 residues. Germline CDR1 reads SGHRS; CDR2 reads YFSETQ. CDR3 sequence: CASSLGPFNEKLFF. The CDR3 DNA sequence: TGCGCCAGCAGCTTGGGACCGTTTAATGAAAAACTGTTTTTT.